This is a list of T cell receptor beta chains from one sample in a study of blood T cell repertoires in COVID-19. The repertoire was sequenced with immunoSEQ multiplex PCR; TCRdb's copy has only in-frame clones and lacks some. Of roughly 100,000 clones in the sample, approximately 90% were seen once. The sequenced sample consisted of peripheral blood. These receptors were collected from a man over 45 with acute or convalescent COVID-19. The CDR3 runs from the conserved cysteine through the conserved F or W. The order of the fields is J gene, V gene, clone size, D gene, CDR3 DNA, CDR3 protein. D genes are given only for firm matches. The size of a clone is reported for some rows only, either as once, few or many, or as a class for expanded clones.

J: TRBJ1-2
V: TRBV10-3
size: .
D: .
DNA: TGTGCCATCAGTGAGAACAGAGACACCTATGGCTACACCTTC
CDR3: CAISENRDTYGYTF

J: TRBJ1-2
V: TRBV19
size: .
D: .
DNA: TGTGCCAGTAGTATAGGTCCAGGATTATACACCTTC
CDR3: CASSIGPGLYTF

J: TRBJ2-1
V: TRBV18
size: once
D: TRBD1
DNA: TGTGCCAGCTCACCACCGACAGGGGGCGAATACAATGAGCAGTTCTTC
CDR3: CASSPPTGGEYNEQFF

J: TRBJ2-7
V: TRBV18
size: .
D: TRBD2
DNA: TGTGCCAGCTCACCATCTAGCGGGAGGGCCGTGTACGAGCAGTACTTC
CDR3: CASSPSSGRAVYEQYF

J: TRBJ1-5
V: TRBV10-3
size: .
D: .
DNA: TGTGCCATCAGTGAAGATAGGAGAGGGAACCAGCCCCAGCATTTT
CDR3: CAISEDRRGNQPQHF

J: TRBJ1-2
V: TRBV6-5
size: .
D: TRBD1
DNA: TGTGCCAGCAGAATAACAGGGGACGGGTACTATGGCTACACCTTC
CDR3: CASRITGDGYYGYTF

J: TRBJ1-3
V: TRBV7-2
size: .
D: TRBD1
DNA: TGTGCCAGCAGACAACAGGGGGCCGGAAACACCATATATTTT
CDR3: CASRQQGAGNTIYF

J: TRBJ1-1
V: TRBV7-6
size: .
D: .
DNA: TGTGCCAGCAGCTTAGCGGAGGAAGTGAACACTGAAGCTTTCTTT
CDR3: CASSLAEEVNTEAFF

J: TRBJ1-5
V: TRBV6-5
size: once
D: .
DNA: TGTGCCAGCAGGCTGACAGCTCTTCAGCCCCAGCATTTT
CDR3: CASRLTALQPQHF

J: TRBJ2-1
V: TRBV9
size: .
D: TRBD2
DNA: TGTGCCAGCAGCACGGGACTAGCGGGAGTTCAGGACAATGAGCAGTTCTTC
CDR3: CASSTGLAGVQDNEQFF

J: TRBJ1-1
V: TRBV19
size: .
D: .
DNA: TGTGCCAGTAGTGGGACACATAACACTGAAGCTTTCTTT
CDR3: CASSGTHNTEAFF

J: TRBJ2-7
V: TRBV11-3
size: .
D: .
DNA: TGTGCCAGCAGCTTAGCCAGGGGCCCCTACGAGCAGTACTTC
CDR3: CASSLARGPYEQYF

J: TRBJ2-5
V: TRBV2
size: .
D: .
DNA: TGTGCCAGCAGTGATGGGAGGCCCTGGGAGACCCAGTACTTC
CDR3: CASSDGRPWETQYF

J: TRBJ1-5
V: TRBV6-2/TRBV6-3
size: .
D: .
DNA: TGTGCCAGCAGTCCCTCTGGAGGGAACAATCAGCCCCAGCATTTT
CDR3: CASSPSGGNNQPQHF

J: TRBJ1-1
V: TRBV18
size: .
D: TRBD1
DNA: TGTGCCAGCTCGCGGGACAGGGGGCCTGAAGCTTTCTTT
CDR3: CASSRDRGPEAFF